Included here is one T cell receptor (beta chain) sequence, with context. Building the TCR beta libraries relied on iRepertoire HTBI primers, and CDR3 regions underwent Arm-PCR. In TCRdb, the multiplex PCR reads were re-called with MiXCR into one record per CDR3 protein. Of over 500,000 distinct CDR3 sequences listed, roughly 16% are singletons. The record originates from a study of regulatory T cells in long-lasting Graves disease. Time point meaning: newly diagnosed GD, antithyroid drugs for less than 3 months. After RNA was extracted from PBMCs, the TCR library was made from it. This CDR3 is 13 amino acids long. In germline, CDR1 is SEHNR, CDR2 FQNEAQ (reference sequence). After removal of 5 bases from V and 7 bases from J, the junction contained 0 bases not matched to a gene. The sample also formed part of further work on T cells in Graves' hyperthyroidism and ophthalmopathy.

The receptor was isolated from a woman in her 30s with Graves disease. The V gene is TRBV7-9, the J gene TRBJ1-4; 11 bases agree with TRBD1. Source: peripheral blood mononuclear cells (PBMCs), taken at new diagnosis, from a patient treated with antithyroid drugs. In nucleotides, the CDR3 is TGTGCCAGCAGCGGGACAGGGGGTGAAAAACTGTTTTTT. Protein sequence: CASSGTGGEKLFF.